This T cell receptor beta chain derives from a study of T cells in Graves' hyperthyroidism and ophthalmopathy. Findings and caveats of the study: Expanded thyroid clonotypes (above 0.001) were mostly also found in blood.

This clonotype has a count of ten or more. Its antigen is currently unknown. Amplified TCR beta CDR3 regions derived from RNA transcripts. A first-round RT-PCR of the TCR CDR3 used the HTBI primer set. From the multiplex PCR reads, TCRdb called clonotypes with MiXCR, one entry per CDR3 protein. The table shows over 650,000 distinct CDR3 sequences, with roughly 15% occurring only once. This CDR3 region has 16 residues. Germline CDR1 is MNHEY and CDR2 is SMNVEV (reference sequence). The ends were cut back, 3 bases at V and 6 bases at J, with 21 bases in the middle. The chain combines TRBV27 with TRBJ2-7; either TRBD1 or TRBD2 may supply D (5 bases each). The clonotype was recovered from a man between 18 and 35 years old with Graves' hyperthyroidism. Sequenced: blood. CDR3 in DNA: TGTGCCAGCAGTTTGTCCCCACCGGGACCCAGCGGCGAGCAGTACTTC. This translates into CASSLSPPGPSGEQYF.